The 21 T cell receptor beta chains listed next were all sequenced from one sample in a study of T cell responses to AZD1222 COVID-19 vaccine. Clones were sequenced by immunoSEQ multiplex PCR, and TCRdb holds only the in-frame ones, with some missing. This sample carries 52,000 or so clones, approximately 84% of them seen once, and the ten largest clones take about a quarter. Sequenced material: peripheral blood, taken on day 0 of AZD1222 vaccination. Every receptor here comes from an adult in good health.

The rearrangement uses TRBV24-1 and TRBJ2-3, with TRBD2 matching 16 bases. The junction had 4 bases not matched to a gene; V was cut back by 4 bases and J by 1 base. The CDR3 length is 18 residues. Germline-derived CDR1 and CDR2 are KGHDR and SFDVKD. CDR3 sequence (DNA): TGTGCCACCAGTGACTCGGGACTAGCGGGAGGGGGCACAGATACGCAGTATTTT. Protein product: CATSDSGLAGGGTDTQYF.

The J gene is TRBJ1-5, the V gene TRBV2; maybe TRBD1 (6 bases). The V gene lost 7 bases and the J gene lost 4 bases, with 17 bases spanning the gap. CDR3 length equals 15 residues. Germline V lookup: CDR1 SNHLY, CDR2 FYNNEI. The CDR3 DNA follows: TGTGCCAGCAAGGGGGTCGGCACGGGTAATCAGCCCCAGCATTTT. This sequence encodes CASKGVGTGNQPQHF.

The genes are TRBV20-1 and TRBJ1-1; TRBD1 might be the D (5 bases). The CDR3 is 11 amino acids. The germline V gene has CDR1 DFQATT and CDR2 SNEGSKA (reference sequence). The V and J ends lost 2 bases and 5 bases respectively, with 6 bases between them. In DNA, the CDR3 is TGCAGTGCTAGATGGGGGACTGAAGCTTTCTTT. It codes for CSARWGTEAFF.

The chain has TRBV14 and TRBJ2-5, with D possibly TRBD1 on 6 matching bases. Deletions cut 0 bases from V and 0 bases from J, with 8 bases between. In germline, CDR1 is SGHDN, CDR2 FVKESK. The CDR3 runs 15 residues. DNA of the CDR3: TGTGCCAGCAGCCAAGATACAGGGTACCAAGAGACCCAGTACTTC. It translates to CASSQDTGYQETQYF. The variable domain in full, completed from reference TRBV14 and TRBJ2-5, reads EAGVTQFPSHSVIEKGQTVTLRCDPISGHDNLYWYRRVMGKEIKFLLHFVKESKQDESGMPNNRFLAERTGGTYSTLKVQPAELEDSGVYFCASSQDTGYQETQYFGPGTRLLVL.

To note about this clone: Relative to the germline gene, one junction end is altered; a read error may explain this. The J gene is TRBJ2-1, the V gene TRBV24-1; a weak D match, TRBD1 (5 bases). The CDR3 runs 15 residues. The V gene's germline CDR1 is KGHDR and CDR2 SFDVKD. DNA for the CDR3: TGTGCCACCAGTGACCCAGGGTTCTCCAACAATGAGCAGTTCTTC. This sequence encodes CATSDPGFSNNEQFF.

This chain connects TRBV19 to TRBJ2-3; 7 bases fit TRBD1. Trimming took 8 bases from V and 4 from J; bases not matched to a gene: 9. Looked up from germline, CDR1 is LNHDA and CDR2 is SQIVND (reference sequence). There are 14 residues in the CDR3. The CDR3 bases are TGTGCCAGTGAGGGGGCGCAGGAGGCAGATACGCAGTATTTT. Its translation: CASEGAQEADTQYF.

This chain uses TRBV2 with TRBJ2-7; TRBD1 aligns across 10 bases. The CDR3 consists of 16 residues. CDR1 is SNHLY, CDR2 FYNNEI, per germline. V was clipped by 4 bases and J by 3 bases; unmatched bases: 9. CDR3 region: CASSVPRTGGFYEQYF. The CDR3 nucleotides are TGTGCCAGCAGTGTCCCCCGGACAGGGGGGTTCTACGAGCAGTACTTC.

This chain joins TRBV30 and TRBJ1-1; TRBD1 is a possible D gene (6 bases). The germline V gene encodes CDR1 GTSNPN and CDR2 SVGIG (reference sequence). V lost 0 bases and J lost 11, with 16 bases in between. The CDR3 has 13 residues. The CDR3 loop is CAWSVLMGQEAFF. CDR3 coding DNA: TGTGCCTGGAGTGTACTCATGGGACAAGAGGCTTTCTTT.

The rearrangement uses TRBV18 and TRBJ1-2; D unresolved. The germline CDR1 and CDR2 sequences are KGHSH and LQKENI. This CDR3 is 12 amino acids long. V was trimmed by 3 bases and J by 9 bases, leaving 11 bases between them. CDR3 protein: CASSPTGPRYTF. The CDR3 region has the DNA TGTGCCAGCTCACCTACCGGGCCCCGCTACACCTTC.

The gene calls are TRBV5-4 and TRBJ2-3; 7 bases align to TRBD1. The ends lost 8 bases at V and 2 bases at J; junction bases unmatched: 8. The CDR3 contains 14 residues. Germline lookup yields CDR1 SGHNT and CDR2 YYREEE (reference sequence). CDR3 in DNA: TGTGCCAGTAAATACGGACAGGACACAGATACGCAGTATTTT. Its translation is CASKYGQDTDTQYF.

A few counts support this clone. The gene calls are TRBV2 and TRBJ2-7; D remains ambiguous. Trimming shortened V by 4 bases and J by 3 bases, and 10 bases separated the two germline ends. CDR3 length: 13 amino acids. The germline gives CDR1 SNHLY, CDR2 FYNNEI. The chain's CDR3 is CASSGVGIYEQYF. CDR3 in DNA: TGTGCCAGCAGTGGGGTAGGGATCTACGAGCAGTACTTC.

The genes are TRBV27 and TRBJ1-6, with D maybe TRBD1 (6 bases). The germline V and J ends were trimmed by 5 bases and 1 base, with 15 bases remaining between them. CDR1 and CDR2 from the germline V gene are MNHEY and SMNVEV (reference sequence). The CDR3 runs to 17 residues. This chain's CDR3 is CASSPLGGASYNSPLHF. CDR3 nucleotide sequence: TGTGCCAGCAGTCCACTTGGGGGGGCGTCCTATAATTCACCCCTCCACTTT.

The chain uses TRBV11-3 and TRBJ2-5; D may be TRBD2 (6 bases). The CDR3 spans 15 residues. The germline gives CDR1 SGHNT, CDR2 YENEEA. Trimming pared 5 bases from V and 2 bases from J, leaving 15 bases between. The CDR3 DNA sequence: TGTGCCAGCAGCCTGCCTATGGGGGGACAAGAGACCCAGTACTTC. Its protein product is CASSLPMGGQETQYF.

This rearrangement joins TRBV4-1 to TRBJ1-1, with D unresolved. The CDR3 sequence is 15 residues long. CDR1 and CDR2 (germline): MGHRA, YSYEKL. Deletions cut 2 bases from V and 0 bases from J, with 10 bases between. The CDR3 nucleotides read TGCGCCAGCAGCCAACAGGCTGTCCTGAACACTGAAGCTTTCTTT. Amino acid sequence: CASSQQAVLNTEAFF.

The chain carries TRBV9 and TRBJ1-3; D gene ambiguous. The CDR3 has 13 residues. Germline loops: CDR1 SGDLS, CDR2 YYNGEE. V was trimmed by 0 bases and J by 3 bases, leaving 4 bases between them. CDR3 region: CASSVGSGNTIYF. The CDR3 DNA reads TGTGCCAGCAGCGTAGGAAGTGGAAACACCATATATTTT.

The CDR3 DNA is TGTGCCAGCAGCGGGTTGGTCGGGGGAGGAGTGGGAGAGACCCAGTACTTC. This encodes CASSGLVGGGVGETQYF. The chain uses TRBV7-9 and TRBJ2-5; possibly TRBD2 for D (6 bases). This CDR3 is built from 17 residues. Germline-derived CDR1 and CDR2 are SEHNR and FQNEAQ (reference sequence). With 5 bases removed from V and 4 bases from J, the gap between germline ends came to 23 bases.

The CDR3 DNA sequence: TGTGCCAGCAGACTCCAGGGTAGCGAGCAGTACTTC. This codes for CASRLQGSEQYF. The chain joins TRBV6-5 to TRBJ2-7, with D perhaps TRBD1 (5 bases). V was clipped by 6 bases and J by 6 bases, with 12 bases between them. Per germline, CDR1 MNHEY and CDR2 SVGAGI. The CDR3 sequence is 12 residues long.

The chain has TRBV19 and TRBJ2-3; D is undetermined. Germline V gene data show CDR1 as LNHDA and CDR2 as SQIVND (reference sequence). The ends were cut back, 9 bases at V and 5 bases at J, with 12 bases in the middle. The CDR3 contains 12 residues. CDR3 sequence (DNA): TGTGCCAGCAGACAATCAGGAGATACGCAGTATTTT. Protein: CASRQSGDTQYF.

The chain employs TRBV11-3 and TRBJ2-2, with D possibly matching TRBD1 (5 bases). CDR1 is SGHNT and CDR2 is YENEEA in the germline V gene. Trimming took off 2 bases at V and 6 bases at J, with 13 bases between the two ends. CDR3 length: 15 residues. The CDR3 DNA follows: TGTGCCAGCAGCTTATTTGGTCAGGGCGCCGGGGAGCTGTTTTTT. It codes for CASSLFGQGAGELFF.

V usage is TRBV11-3 and J usage is TRBJ2-7; 8 bases match TRBD2. Looked up from germline, CDR1 is SGHNT and CDR2 is YENEEA. Germline trimming cut 5 bases from V and 0 bases from J; bases unmatched to any gene: 3. The CDR3 length is 14 residues. CDR3 amino acids: CASSPSGSSYEQYF. The CDR3 DNA reads as TGTGCCAGCAGCCCTAGCGGGTCCTCCTACGAGCAGTACTTC.

The J gene is TRBJ1-2, the V gene TRBV19; D unresolved. Germline CDR1 reads LNHDA; CDR2 reads SQIVND (reference sequence). This CDR3 is 15 amino acids long. Trimming took off 4 bases at V and 8 bases at J, with 20 bases between the two ends. CDR3 DNA sequence: TGTGCCAGTAGTAATCCCCAGCAAGGGATTGTAGGCTACACCTTC. Encoded protein: CASSNPQQGIVGYTF.